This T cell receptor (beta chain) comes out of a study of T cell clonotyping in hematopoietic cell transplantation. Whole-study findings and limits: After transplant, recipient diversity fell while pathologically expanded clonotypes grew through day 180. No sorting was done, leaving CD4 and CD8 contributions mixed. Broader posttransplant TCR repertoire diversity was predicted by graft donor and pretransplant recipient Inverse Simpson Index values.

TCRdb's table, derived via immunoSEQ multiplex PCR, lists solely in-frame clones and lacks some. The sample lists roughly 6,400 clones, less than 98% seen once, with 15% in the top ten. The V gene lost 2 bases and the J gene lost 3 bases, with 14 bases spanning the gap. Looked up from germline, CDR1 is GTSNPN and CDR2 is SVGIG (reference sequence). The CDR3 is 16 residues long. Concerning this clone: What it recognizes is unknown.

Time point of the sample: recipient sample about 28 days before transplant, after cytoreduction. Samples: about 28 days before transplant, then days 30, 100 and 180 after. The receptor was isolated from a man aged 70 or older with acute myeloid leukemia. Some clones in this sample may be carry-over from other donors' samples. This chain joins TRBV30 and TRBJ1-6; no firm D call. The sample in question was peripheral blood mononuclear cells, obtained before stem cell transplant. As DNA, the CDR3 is TGTGCCTGGAGTCCTACCCCCCGGAGCTATAATTCACCCCTCCACTTT. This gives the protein CAWSPTPRSYNSPLHF. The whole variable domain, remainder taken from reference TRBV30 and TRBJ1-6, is SQTIHQWPATLVQPVGSPLSLECTVEGTSNPNLYWYRQAAGRGLQLLFYSVGIGQISSEVPQNLSASRPQDRQFILSSKKLLLSDSGFYLCAWSPTPRSYNSPLHFGNGTRLTVT.